What follows is one TCR beta chain and its context. This clonotype was counted a few times. The antigen it recognizes is unknown. Within one base of it there is no much larger clone, and no base qualities were kept. This entry comes from a study of T-cell reconstitution after alpha-beta-depleted transplantation in children listed by TCRdb under 2016. General notes on the study: Using TCR repertoire profiling, the study followed T-cell immune reconstitution in a quantitative way in children after TCRalphabeta/CD19-depleted allogeneic hematopoietic cell transplantation.

What the time point label conveys for this sample: day 60 (about 2 months) after transplantation. The treatment or condition label, read with the paper, signifies: allogeneic hematopoietic cell transplantation with graft depleted of TCRalphabeta T cells and CD19 B cells. The children who served as transplant recipients had been given grafts of TCRalphabeta/CD19-depleted allogeneic hematopoietic cells. Findings and caveats that apply to the study as a whole: Over the following months the frequencies of hyperexpanded clones went down, and after one year T-cell counts and TCRbeta diversity were mostly credited to newly produced T cells. The apparently early alphabetaT-cell count recovery about two months after transplant was reportedly dependent on only several hundred rapidly expanded clones derived from non-depleted graft cells. In some patients, high TCRbeta diversity at day 60 was attributed to recipient T cells and intrathymic progenitors that had survived conditioning.

Libraries were constructed by PCR. Sequencing was carried out with an Illumina HiSeq 2500. To normalize quantification of the TCRbeta repertoire, the TCR libraries were built with molecular barcoding that relied on unique molecular identifiers. TCRdb itself trimmed the public reads at Q25 with fastp, ran MiXCR and retained productive beta chains. Each record represents a unique CDR3 protein, reported with the most common genes and DNA among its rows. Present in this sample are under 60,000 distinct CDR3 sequences, approximately 6.1% of which were seen just once. The ten largest account for 30% of the sample. Here the sequenced sample was PBMCs, mostly from graft donor cells, taken 60 days after TCRalphabeta/CD19-depleted stem cell transplant. The clonotype was recovered from a female patient younger than 10 who had a stem cell transplant for aplastic anemia, so the T cells may come from the graft donor.

This receptor has the CDR3 CASSTTSGVKGETQYF. DNA sequence: TGTGCCAGCAGCACGACTAGCGGGGTCAAAGGAGAGACCCAGTACTTC. Recombination linked TRBV4-2 to TRBJ2-5; 11 of the junction bases match TRBD2. Its CDR3 holds 16 amino acids, cysteine through phenylalanine. Only the CDR3 part of the read is kept: 48 bases, read in frame from the first base. Ends trimmed: V by 5 bases, J by 4 bases; bases unmatched to a gene: 9. Sequences LGHNA (CDR1) and YNFKEQ (CDR2) are obtained from the germline V gene.